This T cell receptor (beta chain) was recorded in a study of T cells in Graves' hyperthyroidism and ophthalmopathy. The table lists this clonotype with a few counts. The source material, RNA transcripts, was used to amplify TCR beta CDR3 regions. Initially, a first-round RT-PCR of the TCR CDR3 employed the HTBI primer set. MiXCR was run by TCRdb on the multiplex PCR reads, yielding one entry per CDR3 protein. The top ten hold around 8.1% of the sample, which has about 710,000 distinct CDR3 sequences, roughly 17% seen once. V lost 0 bases to trimming and J lost 8 bases, with 11 bases between them. This CDR3 region has 13 residues. CDR1 is SGDLS, CDR2 YYNGEE, per germline. Newly diagnosed hyperthyroidism, duration under 2 months, in patients aged 18 to 65. A patient was excluded if there was uncontrolled infection, other autoimmune disease, pregnancy or lactation. The study based diagnoses on clinical symptoms, serum thyroxine and TRAb, thyroid ultrasound and orbital computed tomography.

The TCR originated in a man between 18 and 35 years old with Graves' hyperthyroidism. The rearrangement links TRBV9 to TRBJ1-1, with D possibly being TRBD1 (6 bases). The specimen was blood. This CDR3 is CASSVEGRGEAFF. In nucleotides, the CDR3 is TGTGCCAGCAGCGTAGAGGGCAGGGGCGAAGCTTTCTTT.